Listed below are T cell receptor beta chains from one sample, sequenced in a study of cytomegalovirus exposure and HLA in healthy donors. Libraries were prepared by immunoSEQ multiplex PCR; TCRdb keeps only in-frame clonotypes and omits some of them. The data hold 150,000 to 200,000 clones, with roughly 84% observed a single time. The sequencing sample was made of PBMCs. Receptors were obtained from a man in his fifties in good health and CMV-seropositive. The CDR3 runs from the conserved cysteine through the conserved F or W. D genes are given only for firm matches. Not all rows give a size; the values are once, few, many and, for expanded clones, a class.

.	TRBV29-1	TRBJ1-2	.	CSVVRGAGRELDGYTF	TGCAGCGTTGTCCGCGGAGCAGGGCGAGAGTTGGATGGCTACACCTTC
TRBD1	TRBV2	TRBJ1-2	once	CASRAGTGLGYTF	TGTGCCAGCAGGGCCGGGACAGGGCTCGGCTACACCTTC
TRBD1	TRBV15	TRBJ2-2	.	CATSSRRQGTGELFF	TGTGCCACCAGCTCGCGCCGACAGGGCACCGGGGAGCTGTTTTTT
.	TRBV9	TRBJ1-1	.	CASSPQGFTEAFF	TGTGCCAGCAGCCCTCAGGGCTTCACTGAAGCTTTCTTT
TRBD2	TRBV5-1	TRBJ2-1	once	CASSSSGPNNEQFF	TGCGCCAGCAGCTCTAGCGGGCCTAACAATGAGCAGTTCTTC
TRBD1	TRBV5-1	TRBJ1-1	once	CASSFSGTGGTEAFF	TGCGCCAGCAGCTTCTCCGGGACAGGGGGCACTGAAGCTTTCTTT
.	TRBV6-1	TRBJ1-1	few	CASSDRQGTEAFF	TGTGCCAGCAGTGATAGGCAGGGGACTGAAGCTTTCTTT
TRBD2	TRBV4-1	TRBJ2-1	.	CASSLPGLAVNEQFF	TGCGCCAGCAGCCTTCCGGGACTAGCGGTAAATGAGCAGTTCTTC
.	TRBV19	TRBJ2-3	.	CASSSRDTQYF	TGTGCCAGTAGTTCCAGAGATACGCAGTATTTT
TRBD1	TRBV2	TRBJ1-2	.	CASSGRTGTNYGYTF	TGTGCCAGCAGTGGACGGACAGGCACTAACTATGGCTACACCTTC
.	TRBV27	TRBJ1-1	.	CASSFGGGLGTEAFF	TGTGCCAGCAGTTTCGGCGGAGGATTGGGGACTGAAGCTTTCTTT
TRBD1	TRBV11-2	TRBJ2-5	.	CASSLGQGSETQYF	TGTGCCAGCAGCTTAGGACAGGGGTCGGAGACCCAGTACTTC
.	TRBV10-3	TRBJ2-3	.	CAISESLMSVSTDTQYF	TGTGCCATCAGTGAGTCGTTAATGAGCGTTTCTACAGATACGCAGTATTTT
.	TRBV19	TRBJ1-2	.	CASSMGARDYGYTF	TGTGCCAGTAGTATGGGGGCGCGGGACTATGGCTACACCTTC
.	TRBV6-5	TRBJ1-6	once	CASSFGLSGPLHF	TGTGCCAGCAGTTTTGGACTGTCCGGACCCCTCCACTTT
.	TRBV29-1	TRBJ2-1	few	CSVEGGGIYNEQFF	TGCAGCGTTGAGGGAGGGGGTATTTACAATGAGCAGTTCTTC
.	TRBV27	TRBJ1-5	.	CASSHYSNQPQHF	TGTGCCAGCAGTCACTATAGCAATCAGCCCCAGCATTTT
.	TRBV20-1	TRBJ1-1	few	CMPRWANEAFF	TGCATGCCGAGATGGGCGAATGAAGCTTTCTTT
TRBD2	TRBV6-4	TRBJ2-1	.	CASSDLAGGNNEQFF	TGTGCCAGCAGCGATCTAGCGGGAGGGAACAATGAGCAGTTCTTC
.	TRBV29-1	TRBJ1-1	.	CSVFETGRNTEAFF	TGCAGCGTCTTCGAGACAGGCCGGAACACTGAAGCTTTCTTT
TRBD1	TRBV5-6	TRBJ2-2	.	CASSPPTGANTGELFF	TGTGCCAGCAGCCCCCCAACAGGGGCGAACACCGGGGAGCTGTTTTTT
TRBD1	TRBV19	TRBJ1-2	.	CASRTGQRNGYTF	TGTGCCAGTAGGACGGGACAGAGGAATGGCTACACCTTC
.	TRBV2	TRBJ2-3	.	CASSQGGTPTDTQYF	TGTGCCAGCAGCCAGGGAGGCACACCCACAGATACGCAGTATTTT
.	TRBV6-6	TRBJ2-7	.	CASSPRQAPSYEQYF	TGTGCCAGCAGCCCTAGACAGGCCCCCTCCTACGAGCAGTACTTC
TRBD2	TRBV6-1	TRBJ2-1	.	CASSESVAGRNEQFF	TGTGCCAGCAGTGAATCCGTAGCGGGGCGGAATGAGCAGTTCTTC
.	TRBV10-3	TRBJ1-1	once	CAIRVGQRNTEAFF	TGTGCCATCAGGGTCGGACAGAGGAACACTGAAGCTTTCTTT
TRBD1	TRBV5-5	TRBJ2-5	.	CASRIDDRGDETQYF	TGTGCCAGCAGGATTGATGACAGGGGGGATGAGACCCAGTACTTC
.	TRBV7-9	TRBJ2-7	.	CSSSLAPDEQYF	TGTTCCAGCAGCTTAGCGCCAGACGAGCAGTACTTC
.	TRBV7-3	TRBJ1-1	.	CASSDGGVVTEAFF	TGTGCCAGCAGCGACGGGGGTGTCGTCACTGAAGCTTTCTTT
.	TRBV7-9	TRBJ1-1	many	CASSSPTGGENTEAFF	TGTGCCAGCAGTTCACCGACTGGAGGAGAGAACACTGAAGCTTTCTTT
.	TRBV15	TRBJ2-1	.	CATSTGPGRNEQFF	TGTGCCACCAGCACAGGCCCAGGGAGGAATGAGCAGTTCTTC
TRBD1	TRBV6-5	TRBJ2-2	.	CASLDREGTGELFF	TGTGCCAGCCTCGACAGGGAAGGCACCGGGGAGCTGTTTTTT
TRBD1	TRBV27	TRBJ1-1	.	CASSPLSRGGSTEAFF	TGTGCCAGCAGTCCACTCTCGCGAGGGGGCAGTACTGAAGCTTTCTTT
TRBD2	TRBV4-1	TRBJ2-3	.	CASSQDRGLGTDTQYF	TGCGCCAGCAGCCAAGATCGAGGACTAGGCACAGATACGCAGTATTTT
TRBD1	TRBV5-4	TRBJ1-3	few	CASSPNRGGNTIYF	TGTGCCAGCAGCCCAAACAGGGGAGGAAACACCATATATTTT
.	TRBV6-1	TRBJ1-1	.	CASSEVGVNTEAFF	TGTGCCAGCAGTGAAGTGGGCGTGAACACTGAAGCTTTCTTT
TRBD1	TRBV19	TRBJ1-2	once	CASSIGSGTGNYGYTF	TGTGCCAGTAGTATAGGATCCGGGACAGGGAACTATGGCTACACCTTC
TRBD1	TRBV7-9	TRBJ2-3	.	CASSRSDRVDTDTQYF	TGTGCCAGCAGCCGTTCGGACAGGGTTGACACAGATACGCAGTATTTT
.	TRBV11-1	TRBJ1-1	.	CASSRFLGGDTEAFF	TGTGCCAGCAGCCGATTCCTCGGGGGGGACACTGAAGCTTTCTTT
TRBD2	TRBV11-3	TRBJ2-5	.	CASSPSTSGSYWEETQYF	TGTGCCAGCAGCCCTTCGACTAGCGGGAGTTACTGGGAAGAGACCCAGTACTTC
TRBD1	TRBV18	TRBJ2-6	once	CASSPPGQGVSGANVLTF	TGTGCCAGCTCGCCGCCGGGACAGGGTGTCTCTGGGGCCAACGTCCTGACTTTC
TRBD1	TRBV6-1	TRBJ1-5	.	CASSDGQGSNQPQHF	TGTGCCAGCAGTGATGGACAGGGGAGCAATCAGCCCCAGCATTTT
TRBD1	TRBV7-9	TRBJ2-6	.	CSSSLGRDRAGANVLTF	TGTTCCAGCAGCCTAGGGAGGGACAGGGCCGGGGCCAACGTCCTGACTTTC
TRBD2	TRBV12-5	TRBJ2-1	.	CASGLPGGNEQFF	TGTGCTAGTGGTCTCCCGGGGGGGAATGAGCAGTTCTTC
.	TRBV21-1	TRBJ1-2	few	CASTRYGYTF	TGTGCCAGCACCCGTTATGGCTACACCTTC
TRBD2	TRBV7-2	TRBJ2-7	.	CASSLGLAGGEQYF	TGTGCCAGCAGCTTAGGACTAGCGGGGGGTGAGCAGTACTTC
TRBD1	TRBV5-5	TRBJ1-5	.	CASSAGTGWQPQHF	TGTGCCAGCAGCGCTGGGACAGGGTGGCAGCCCCAGCATTTT
TRBD1	TRBV9	TRBJ1-1	once	CASSPRQGLNPNTEAFF	TGTGCCAGCAGCCCTCGACAGGGGTTGAATCCTAACACTGAAGCTTTCTTT
TRBD1	TRBV2	TRBJ2-3	.	CASTGGRTQYF	TGTGCCAGCACAGGGGGCCGTACGCAGTATTTT
TRBD1	TRBV19	TRBJ2-2	.	CASSDRGPDTGELFF	TGTGCCAGTTCCGACAGGGGGCCGGACACCGGGGAGCTGTTTTTT
TRBD1	TRBV5-1	TRBJ1-1	.	CASSLTGAENTEAFF	TGCGCCAGCAGCTTAACAGGGGCGGAGAACACTGAAGCTTTCTTT
.	TRBV27	TRBJ1-2	.	CAIRKAGDPYGYTF	TGTGCCATCCGCAAAGCGGGGGACCCCTATGGCTACACCTTC
.	TRBV14	TRBJ2-1	few	CASSQDLVPPGNEQFF	TGTGCCAGCAGCCAAGATCTAGTCCCACCGGGCAATGAGCAGTTCTTC